This TCR beta chain is from a study of blood T cell repertoires in COVID-19. Background on the study: Sources were T cells, B-cell-depleted T cells, or PBMCs; the material itself was cDNA or gDNA.

The J segment lost 4 bases and the V segment lost 3 bases, leaving 7 bases of the junction unmatched. Germline-derived CDR1 and CDR2 are SQVTM and ANQGSEA. The CDR3 loop spans 14 amino acids. In the source study's methods: Reference gene primer amplification gave estimated nucleated cell counts. Repertoires were generated with immunoSEQ multiplex PCR, while TCRdb's copy carries only in-frame clones and drops some. That table gives V, J and clone size, and the DNA gave D and trimming. The sample lists about 120,000 clones; roughly four fifths were seen once. Sequences were obtained from peripheral blood. This receptor was obtained from a man aged 55 to 69 with acute or convalescent COVID-19. The J gene is TRBJ1-1, the V gene TRBV29-1; 8 positions match TRBD1. Here the CDR3 reads CSVDEQGAGTEAFF. CDR3 sequence (DNA): TGCAGCGTTGATGAGCAGGGGGCGGGCACTGAAGCTTTCTTT. The whole variable domain, filled in from reference TRBV29-1 and TRBJ1-1, reads SAVISQKPSRDICQRGTSLTIQCQVDSQVTMMFWYRQQPGQSLTLIATANQGSEATYESGFVIDKFPISRPNLTFSTLTVSNMSPEDSSIYLCSVDEQGAGTEAFFGQGTRLTVV.